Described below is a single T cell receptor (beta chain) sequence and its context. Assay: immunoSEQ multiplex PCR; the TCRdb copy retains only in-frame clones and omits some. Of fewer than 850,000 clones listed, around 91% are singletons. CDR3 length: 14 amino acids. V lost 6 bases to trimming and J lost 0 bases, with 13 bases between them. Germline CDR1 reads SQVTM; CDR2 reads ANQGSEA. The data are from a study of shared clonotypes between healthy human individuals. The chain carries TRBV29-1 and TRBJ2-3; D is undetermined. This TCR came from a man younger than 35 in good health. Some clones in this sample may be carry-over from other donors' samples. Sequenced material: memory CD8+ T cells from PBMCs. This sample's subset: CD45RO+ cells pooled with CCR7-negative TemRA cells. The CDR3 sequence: CSVEPLRSTDTQYF. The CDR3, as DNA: TGCAGCGTCGAACCACTGCGGAGCACAGATACGCAGTATTTT.